The 12 T cell receptor beta chains in this list originate from one sample, sequenced in a study of blood T cells in healthy people across ages. Through a sample-barcoded 5' primer and a J-beta primer mix, a second PCR was run for roughly 7 to 12 cycles. TCRdb re-called the 5' RACE reads through MiXCR, storing one row per CDR3 protein. Here the sample spans hundreds of thousands of distinct CDR3 sequences, around 46% being singletons. Sequenced: blood. The receptors were sampled from a man aged 25-45 years in good health.

The V and J genes are TRBV12-3 or TRBV12-4 and TRBJ2-2; either TRBD1 or TRBD2 may supply D (5 bases each). V shed 6 bases and J shed 2 bases, with 13 bases lying between them. The CDR3 is made up of 15 amino acids. The chain's CDR3 is CASREGTVNTGELFF. The CDR3 DNA reads as TGTGCCAGCAGGGAAGGGACGGTCAACACCGGGGAGCTGTTTTTT.

The J gene is TRBJ2-3, the V gene TRBV7-8, with TRBD1 identical over 9 bases. The J segment lost 4 bases and the V segment lost 5 bases, leaving 7 bases of the junction unmatched. The CDR3 covers 15 residues. The germline V gene encodes CDR1 SGHVS and CDR2 FQNEAQ. The chain's CDR3 is CASSPRDRVADTQYF. The CDR3 DNA reads TGTGCCAGCAGCCCGCGGGACAGGGTGGCAGATACGCAGTATTTT.

This clonotype was seen at least ten times. This chain connects TRBV6-2 or TRBV6-3 to TRBJ2-5, with D hard to call. CDR1 and CDR2 from the germline V gene are MNHEY and SVGEGT. V was cut by 1 base and J by 5 bases, with 2 bases left in between. The CDR3 covers 11 residues. The CDR3 DNA sequence: TGTGCCAGCAGTTACTACGAGACCCAGTACTTC. Protein: CASSYYETQYF.

J is TRBJ2-1 and V is TRBV7-6; D is uncertain. Trimming removed 5 bases at V and 6 bases at J, with 11 bases between. The V gene's germline CDR1 is SGHVS and CDR2 FNYEAQ. There are 13 residues in the CDR3. Here the CDR3 reads CASSTWGGNEQFF. The DNA of the CDR3 is TGTGCCAGCAGCACCTGGGGTGGCAATGAGCAGTTCTTC.

This clonotype was detected only a few times. This rearrangement joins TRBV4-3 to TRBJ1-1; D call uncertain. V was pared by 0 bases and J by 2 bases, with 13 bases between. The CDR3 sequence is 16 residues long. The germline gives CDR1 LGHNA, CDR2 YSLEER. CDR3 protein: CASSQDSVEGNTEAFF. For the CDR3, the DNA is TGCGCCAGCAGCCAAGATTCGGTGGAGGGTAACACTGAAGCTTTCTTT.

V and J are TRBV7-2 and TRBJ2-1; possibly TRBD1 for D (5 bases). CDR1 is SGHTA and CDR2 is FQGNSA in the germline V gene. CDR3 length: 17 amino acids. V was shortened by 1 base and J by 0 bases, with 13 bases between the two germline ends. The CDR3 reads CASSLVRGKGSYNEQFF. The CDR3 DNA is TGTGCCAGCAGCTTAGTAAGGGGTAAGGGCTCCTACAATGAGCAGTTCTTC. Full variable domain (missing parts from reference TRBV7-2 and TRBJ2-1): GAGVSQSPSNKVTEKGKDVELRCDPISGHTALYWYRQSLGQGLEFLIYFQGNSAPDKSGLPSDRFSAERTGGSVSTLTIQRTQQEDSAVYLCASSLVRGKGSYNEQFFGPGTRLTVL.

The CDR3 nucleotides are TGTGCCAGCAACATGCGACATCGAGAGACCCAGTACTTC. This encodes CASNMRHRETQYF. The rearrangement joins TRBV2 to TRBJ2-5; D uncertain. The V and J ends lost 7 bases and 4 bases respectively, with 13 bases between them. The CDR3 length is 13 residues. The germline CDR1 and CDR2 sequences are SNHLY and FYNNEI.

The genes are TRBV7-9 and TRBJ1-2, with D possibly matching TRBD1 (6 bases). The ends were cut back, 2 bases at V and 2 bases at J, with 15 bases in the middle. From germline, CDR1 is SEHNR and CDR2 FQNEAQ (reference sequence). This CDR3 comprises 16 residues. DNA of the CDR3: TGTGCCAGCAGCTTATCCCGAGACAGGCCAAACTATGGCTACACCTTC. Encoded protein: CASSLSRDRPNYGYTF.

This clonotype has just one count. The chain couples TRBV7-2 to TRBJ1-5, with 7 nucleotides matching TRBD1. Trimming took 2 bases from V and 6 from J; bases not matched to a gene: 1. CDR1 is SGHTA and CDR2 is FQGNSA in the germline V gene. The CDR3 sequence is 13 residues long. CDR3 in amino acids: CASSLRDSQPQHF. As DNA, the CDR3 is TGTGCCAGCAGCTTACGGGACAGTCAGCCCCAGCATTTT.

This clonotype was detected only a few times. The gene calls are TRBV29-1 and TRBJ2-3; a weak D match, TRBD1 (5 bases). This CDR3 is 13 amino acids long. From germline, CDR1 is SQVTM and CDR2 ANQGSEA. V shed 8 bases and J shed 6 bases, with 18 bases lying between them. For the CDR3, the DNA is TGCAGCACCCGGTCAGGAAAGGGGGATACGCAGTATTTT. Protein sequence: CSTRSGKGDTQYF.

This chain links TRBV14 with TRBJ2-2, with D perhaps given as TRBD1 or TRBD2 (5 bases each). The V end was cut by 5 bases, the J end by 5 bases, with 18 bases between. The length of the CDR3 is 16 residues. Looked up from germline, CDR1 is SGHDN and CDR2 is FVKESK. The CDR3 DNA is TGTGCCAGCAGCAAAGCCTTACCCGGGGCAACCGGGGAGCTGTTTTTT. It encodes CASSKALPGATGELFF.

This chain uses TRBV4-3 with TRBJ2-3, with 7 bases identical to TRBD2. CDR1 is LGHNA, CDR2 YSLEER, per germline. There are 15 residues in the CDR3. V dropped 2 bases and J dropped 2; count of bases not matched to a gene: 4. The CDR3 coding sequence is TGCGCCAGCAGCCAACTGGCGGGGGACACAGATACGCAGTATTTT. Amino acids: CASSQLAGDTDTQYF.